This entry lists 11 T cell receptor beta chains sequenced from one sample in a study of blood T cell repertoires in COVID-19. The repertoire was sequenced with immunoSEQ multiplex PCR; TCRdb's copy has only in-frame clones and lacks some. Of around 280,000 clones in the sample, around nine tenths were seen once. Input material: PBMCs or T cells enriched from blood (not recorded which). The source is a woman between 40 and 50 years old who had recovered from COVID-19.

The chain joins TRBV19 to TRBJ2-1; 11 nucleotides align to TRBD1. Germline CDR1 reads LNHDA; CDR2 reads SQIVND (reference sequence). Trimming at V came to 7 bases and at J to 8 bases, leaving 19 bases not matched to a gene. The CDR3 consists of 18 residues. CDR3 sequence reads: CASKLSPGTGGVLDEQFF. The CDR3 nucleotides are TGTGCCAGTAAACTTTCCCCCGGGACAGGGGGTGTATTAGATGAGCAGTTCTTC.

V is TRBV3-1 (or the pseudogene TRBV3-2) and J is TRBJ2-1, with 10 nucleotides matching TRBD2. The CDR3 runs to 16 residues. Germline CDR1 is LGHDT and CDR2 is YNNKEL (reference sequence). The V and J ends lost 0 bases and 8 bases, in that order; junction bases with no gene match: 7. CDR3 nucleotides: TGTGCCAGCAGCCAAGAAACTAGCGGGAACGGCGATGAGCAGTTCTTC. It specifies CASSQETSGNGDEQFF.

The chain employs TRBV20-1 and TRBJ2-1; unclear D gene. The CDR3 length is 9 residues. V gave up 3 bases and J gave up 9 bases, with 3 bases separating them. Germline V lookup: CDR1 DFQATT, CDR2 SNEGSKA (reference sequence). The CDR3 spells CSASREQFF. The CDR3 nucleotides read TGCAGTGCTAGTCGTGAGCAGTTCTTC.

This clone turned up a few times. The V and J genes are TRBV3-1 (or the pseudogene TRBV3-2) and TRBJ1-6; no clear D gene. CDR3 length: 15 residues. The V and J ends lost 4 bases and 0 bases respectively, with 7 bases between them. Germline loops: CDR1 LGHDT, CDR2 YNNKEL (reference sequence). This CDR3 is CASSLSYSYNSPLHF. As DNA, the CDR3 is TGTGCCAGCAGCCTGTCCTACTCCTATAATTCACCCCTCCACTTT.

The J gene is TRBJ2-3, the V gene TRBV6-4, with TRBD2 matching 11 bases. The CDR3 is 16 residues long. V gave up 6 bases and J gave up 3 bases; unmatched junction bases: 8. The V gene's germline CDR1 is MRHNA and CDR2 SNTAGT. CDR3 nucleotide sequence: TGTGCCAGCAGGCGTACTAGCGGGAGTAGGACAGATACGCAGTATTTT. Translated, it gives CASRRTSGSRTDTQYF.

On this clone: One end of the junction does not line up with germline, which may come from a read error. The V gene is TRBV6-6, the J gene TRBJ2-7, with 9 bases matching TRBD1. In germline, CDR1 is MNHNY, CDR2 SVGAGI (reference sequence). The CDR3 consists of 14 residues. CDR3 residues: CASSRGQGSGLVNF. CDR3 nucleotides: TGTGCCAGCAGTCGCGGACAGGGGAGCGGTCTAGTAAACTTC.

This clone appeared a single time. The chain employs TRBV3-1 (or the pseudogene TRBV3-2) and TRBJ1-4; 7 nucleotides align to TRBD1. Germline values: CDR1 LGHDT, CDR2 YNNKEL (reference sequence). CDR3 length equals 15 residues. With V trimmed by 2 bases and J by 6 bases, 6 bases remained unmatched. The CDR3 nucleotides read TGTGCCAGCAGCCAACGGACAGGAGAGTATGAAAAACTGTTTTTT. Translation gives CASSQRTGEYEKLFF.

J is TRBJ2-2 and V is TRBV3-1 (or the pseudogene TRBV3-2); no firm D call. Trimming took 1 base from V and 8 from J, leaving 11 bases between them. Germline CDR1 is LGHDT and CDR2 is YNNKEL (reference sequence). The CDR3 loop spans 14 amino acids. The CDR3 nucleotides are TGTGCCAGCAGCCAAGGGTCAGCCGGGGGGGAGCTGTTTTTT. As protein: CASSQGSAGGELFF.

On this clone: Other DNA sequences in the same sample also yield this CDR3. This chain joins TRBV28 and TRBJ2-2; D call uncertain. The CDR3 runs to 16 residues. V was shortened by 10 bases and J by 3 bases, with 21 bases between the two germline ends. Germline V gives CDR1 MDHEN, CDR2 SYDVKM. This CDR3 is CAIQSSPSQDTGELFF. In DNA, the CDR3 is TGTGCCATACAATCCTCCCCTTCCCAAGACACCGGGGAGCTGTTTTTT.

This sequence joins TRBV2 and TRBJ2-5, with D possibly TRBD1 on 6 matching bases. V dropped 4 bases and J dropped 5 bases, with 14 bases sitting between them. The CDR3 is 14 amino acids. Germline V CDR1 and CDR2: SNHLY, FYNNEI. The CDR3 loop reads CASSVQGLGETQYF. Written as DNA, the CDR3 is TGTGCCAGCAGTGTGCAGGGGCTGGGGGAGACCCAGTACTTC.

In this sample, this clone turned up a few times. The chain couples TRBV2 to TRBJ2-2; 8 bases match TRBD1. V lost 6 bases to trimming and J lost 5 bases; unmatched junction nucleotides: 8. Germline CDR1 and CDR2: SNHLY and FYNNEI. The CDR3 has 15 residues. The CDR3 bases are TGTGCCAGCAGAGCATCGACAGGGGCTACCGGGGAGCTGTTTTTT. This translates into CASRASTGATGELFF. Looking up the rest from reference TRBV2 and TRBJ2-2 gives the full variable domain: EPEVTQTPSHQVTQMGQEVILRCVPISNHLYFYWYRQILGQKVEFLVSFYNNEISEKSEIFDDQFSVERPDGSNFTLKIRSTKLEDSAMYFCASRASTGATGELFFGEGSRLTVL.